The T cell receptor beta chain under discussion was sequenced for a study of identical twins. Study-wide results and caveats: Weaker excess twin sharing was seen among beta out-of-frame sequences.

Healthy Caucasians alone served as donors. TCRdb independently ran MiXCR on the 5' RACE reads; one entry per CDR3 protein. This sample has 700,000 or so distinct CDR3 sequences, with over 8.5% found just once. This clonotype was recorded at least ten times. Its antigen is not known. The same sample was also used in a study of yellow fever vaccine responses in identical twins.

The clonotype was recovered from a woman between 18 and 30 years old in good health. Sequencing used PBMCs.

The CDR3 loop reads CSAHGSYRSYNEQFF. The DNA for the CDR3 is TGCAGTGCTCACGGCTCGTATCGCTCCTACAATGAGCAGTTCTTC. J is TRBJ2-1 and V is TRBV20-1, with D uncertain. The CDR3 is 15 residues long. The V gene lost 5 bases and the J gene lost 0 bases, with 14 bases spanning the gap. Germline V gene lookup returns CDR1 DFQATT and CDR2 SNEGSKA (reference sequence).